The 11 T cell receptor beta chains in this list originate from one sample, sequenced in a study of T cells in Graves' hyperthyroidism and ophthalmopathy. Amplification targeted TCR beta CDR3 regions from RNA transcripts. HTBI primers were used for first-round RT-PCR of the TCR CDR3. Using its own MiXCR run on the multiplex PCR reads, TCRdb lists one record per CDR3 protein. Of under 400,000 distinct CDR3 sequences in the sample, over 15% were seen once. Sequenced sample: blood. These receptors originate from a woman aged 45-65 years with Graves' hyperthyroidism.

In this sample, this clonotype turned up many times. The chain employs TRBV2 and TRBJ1-3; D gene unclear. V shed 7 bases and J shed 1 base, with 8 bases lying between them. The CDR3 runs to 13 residues. Per the germline V gene, CDR1 is SNHLY and CDR2 is FYNNEI. For the CDR3, the DNA is TGTGCCAGCACGCTGCAGTCTGGAAACACCATATATTTT. Amino acids: CASTLQSGNTIYF.

This clonotype appeared many times. The CDR3 DNA reads TGTGCCAGCAGTTCAGCGGGTACTCAAGAGACCCAGTACTTC. It translates to CASSSAGTQETQYF. This chain links TRBV12-3 or TRBV12-4 with TRBJ2-5; possibly TRBD2 for D (6 bases). The CDR3 extends over 14 amino acids. V lost 4 bases and J lost 2, with 11 bases in between.

At least ten counts were recorded for this clonotype. This chain connects TRBV20-1 to TRBJ2-3; 10 bases fit TRBD2. The J segment lost 0 bases and the V segment lost 6 bases, leaving 6 bases of the junction unmatched. This CDR3 has 15 residues. The germline V gene has CDR1 DFQATT and CDR2 SNEGSKA (reference sequence). The CDR3 region has the DNA TGCAGTGCCTCCTTAGCGGGAGGTAGCACAGATACGCAGTATTTT. Translated: CSASLAGGSTDTQYF.

This clonotype was recorded many times. The chain uses TRBV7-2 and TRBJ2-1; a weak D match, TRBD1 (6 bases). V was clipped by 2 bases and J by 15 bases, with 17 bases between them. The CDR3 loop spans 13 amino acids. Germline-derived CDR1 and CDR2 are SGHTA and FQGNSA. CDR3 nucleotide sequence: TGTGCCAGCAGCTTACTCCCGGCAGGGGATCGGTTCTTC. Its translation is CASSLLPAGDRFF.

This clonotype was observed a few times. The chain uses TRBV5-1 and TRBJ1-5; D possibly corresponds to TRBD1 (6 bases). Trimming cost V 2 bases and J 5 bases, with 11 bases left between them. The length of the CDR3 is 14 residues. Germline V lookup: CDR1 SGHRS, CDR2 YFSETQ. The CDR3 DNA follows: TGCGCCAGCAGCTTACAGGGCCCGGATCAGCCCCAGCATTTT. As protein: CASSLQGPDQPQHF.

This clonotype was counted at least ten times. The chain couples TRBV28 to TRBJ2-7; D might be TRBD2 (6 bases). This CDR3 spans 16 amino acids. Germline V gives CDR1 MDHEN, CDR2 SYDVKM. Between the trimmed V and J ends, which lost 3 bases and 0 bases, there was a span of 15 bases. This CDR3 reads CASSLFGGTPSYEQYF. CDR3 DNA sequence: TGTGCCAGCAGTTTGTTCGGCGGGACCCCCTCCTACGAGCAGTACTTC.

This clonotype was detected ten times or more. The gene calls are TRBV28 and TRBJ1-6; the D is unclear. Trimming shortened V by 5 bases and J by 8 bases, and 16 bases separated the two germline ends. The CDR3 is 15 amino acids. Germline V CDR1 and CDR2: MDHEN, SYDVKM. The CDR3 DNA reads TGTGCCAGCAGTACAACCTCAGGCTGGGATTCACCCCTCCACTTT. Its protein is CASSTTSGWDSPLHF.

V gene TRBV10-3 combines with J gene TRBJ2-3; 15 bases fit TRBD2. Germline-derived CDR1 and CDR2 are ENHRY and SYGVKD. The CDR3 loop spans 19 amino acids. With 2 bases clipped from V and 3 bases from J, the junction kept 9 bases outside the gene matches. CDR3 nucleotides: TGTGCCATCAGTGAGCCCGGACTAGCGGGGGGGAAAAGGACAGATACGCAGTATTTT. Its translation: CAISEPGLAGGKRTDTQYF.

The table lists this clonotype with a few counts. The rearrangement uses TRBV3-1 and TRBJ2-3, with 9 bases aligning to TRBD2. Per germline, CDR1 LGHDT and CDR2 YNNKEL (reference sequence). This CDR3 has 15 residues. V shed 3 bases, J shed 3 bases, and the junction held 4 bases outside the gene matches. CDR3: CASSQLAGGTDTQYF. In DNA, the CDR3 is TGTGCCAGCAGCCAGCTGGCGGGAGGGACAGATACGCAGTATTTT.

The rearrangement links TRBV30 to TRBJ2-7, with D possibly TRBD1 on 5 matching bases. Per germline, CDR1 GTSNPN and CDR2 SVGIG (reference sequence). CDR3 size: 13 residues. V was pared by 0 bases and J by 3 bases, with 9 bases between. The CDR3 DNA reads TGTGCCTGGAGTGTAGGGGTGGGCTACGAGCAGTACTTC. Amino acids: CAWSVGVGYEQYF. Full variable domain (missing parts from reference TRBV30 and TRBJ2-7): SQTIHQWPATLVQPVGSPLSLECTVEGTSNPNLYWYRQAAGRGLQLLFYSVGIGQISSEVPQNLSASRPQDRQFILSSKKLLLSDSGFYLCAWSVGVGYEQYFGPGTRLTVT.

Ten or more counts support this clonotype. The chain couples TRBV20-1 to TRBJ1-1, with 7 bases that match TRBD1. Germline values: CDR1 DFQATT, CDR2 SNEGSKA (reference sequence). This CDR3 is built from 12 residues. V was clipped by 3 bases and J by 6 bases; unmatched bases: 4. CDR3 residues: CSARGTASEAFF. CDR3 sequence (DNA): TGCAGTGCTAGGGGGACAGCGTCTGAAGCTTTCTTT.